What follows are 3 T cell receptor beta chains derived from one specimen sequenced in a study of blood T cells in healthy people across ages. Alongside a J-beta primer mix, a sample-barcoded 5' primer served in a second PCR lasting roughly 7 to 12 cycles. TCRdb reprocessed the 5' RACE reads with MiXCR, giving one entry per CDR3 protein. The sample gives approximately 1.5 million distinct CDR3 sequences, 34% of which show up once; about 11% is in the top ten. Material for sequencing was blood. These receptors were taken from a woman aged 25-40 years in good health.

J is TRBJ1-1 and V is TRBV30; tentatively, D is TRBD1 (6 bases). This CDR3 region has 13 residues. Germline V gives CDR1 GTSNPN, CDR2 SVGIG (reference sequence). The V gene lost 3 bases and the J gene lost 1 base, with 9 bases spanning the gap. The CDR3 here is CAWRGQTNTEAFF. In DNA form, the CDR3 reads TGTGCCTGGAGAGGACAGACGAACACTGAAGCTTTCTTT.

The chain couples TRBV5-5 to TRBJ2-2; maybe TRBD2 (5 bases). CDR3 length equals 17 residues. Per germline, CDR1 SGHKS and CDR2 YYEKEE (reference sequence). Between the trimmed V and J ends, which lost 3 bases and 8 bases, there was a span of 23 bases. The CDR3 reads CASSSTGLKPGKGELFF. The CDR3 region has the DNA TGTGCCAGCAGCTCTACCGGACTTAAACCGGGTAAAGGGGAGCTGTTTTTT.

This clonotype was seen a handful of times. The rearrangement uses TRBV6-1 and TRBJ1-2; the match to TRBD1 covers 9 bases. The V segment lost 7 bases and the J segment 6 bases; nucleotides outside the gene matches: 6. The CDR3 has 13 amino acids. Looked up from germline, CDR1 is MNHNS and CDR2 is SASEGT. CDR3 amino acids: CASTRDRVDGYTF. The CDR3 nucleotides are TGTGCCAGCACCCGGGACAGGGTCGATGGCTACACCTTC.